These T cell receptor beta chains were read from a single sample in a study of cytomegalovirus exposure and HLA in healthy donors. The method was immunoSEQ multiplex PCR; TCRdb's version includes in-frame clones alone and lacks a portion of them. Of about 110,000 clones detected, 71% appear once; the ten largest clones hold approximately 2.8%. Sequenced: PBMCs. The receptors come from a female donor in good health and CMV-seronegative. The CDR3 runs from the conserved cysteine through the conserved F or W. Fields, in order: CDR3 length, clone size, D gene, V gene, J gene, CDR3 protein, CDR3 DNA. A D gene is named only where the DNA matches it firmly. For some rows the clone size is stated as once, few or many, or as a class when expanded; others skip it.

14	NA	TRBD2	TRBV27	TRBJ2-7	CASAGGGGSYEQYF	TGTGCCAGCGCGGGAGGGGGTGGCTCCTACGAGCAGTACTTC
15	few	NA	TRBV5-1	TRBJ1-4	CASSPREATNEKLFF	TGCGCCAGCAGTCCCAGAGAGGCAACTAATGAAAAACTGTTTTTT
14	NA	NA	TRBV30	TRBJ1-3	CAWTHANSGNTIYF	TGTGCCTGGACCCACGCGAACTCTGGAAACACCATATATTTT
15	NA	NA	TRBV4-3	TRBJ2-7	CASSQDPRGTYEQYF	TGCGCCAGCAGCCAAGATCCTCGGGGGACCTACGAGCAGTACTTC
16	NA	TRBD2	TRBV19	TRBJ2-1	CASSIGRGREDNEQFF	TGTGCCAGTAGTATAGGTCGCGGGAGGGAGGACAATGAGCAGTTCTTC
14	few	TRBD2	TRBV9	TRBJ2-2	CASSPGLEGGELFF	TGTGCCAGCAGCCCTGGACTAGAAGGCGGGGAGCTGTTTTTT
15	few	TRBD1	TRBV9	TRBJ1-2	CASSLGTGANYGYTF	TGTGCCAGCAGCCTGGGGACAGGGGCTAACTATGGCTACACCTTC
14	NA	NA	TRBV28	TRBJ2-7	CASGNYGESAEQYF	TGTGCCAGCGGGAACTATGGGGAGTCGGCCGAGCAGTACTTC
13	once	TRBD1	TRBV5-1	TRBJ2-7	CASSSTGIYEQYF	TGCGCCAGCAGCTCGACAGGGATCTACGAGCAGTACTTC
15	NA	TRBD2	TRBV9	TRBJ2-1	CASSVGDSGSDEQFF	TGTGCCAGCAGCGTAGGAGATAGCGGGAGCGATGAGCAGTTCTTC
15	NA	TRBD2	TRBV5-1	TRBJ2-2	CASSPGLANTGELFF	TGCGCCAGCAGCCCAGGACTAGCGAACACCGGGGAGCTGTTTTTT
15	NA	TRBD2	TRBV7-9	TRBJ2-3	CASTSSGSRTDTQYF	TGTGCCAGCACCTCTAGCGGGTCCCGCACAGATACGCAGTATTTT
13	NA	NA	TRBV10-2	TRBJ1-5	CASSGTAQGPQHF	TGCGCCAGCAGTGGGACGGCCCAGGGGCCCCAGCATTTT
14	NA	NA	TRBV28	TRBJ1-1	CASSITGFGTEAFF	TGTGCCAGCAGTATCACAGGGTTTGGTACTGAAGCTTTCTTT
14	NA	NA	TRBV7-7	TRBJ2-2	CASSQDSSTGELFF	TGTGCCAGCAGCCAAGACTCCTCCACCGGGGAGCTGTTTTTT
15	NA	TRBD2	TRBV5-1	TRBJ2-1	CASSLRRERIHEQFF	TGCGCCAGCAGCTTGAGGCGGGAGCGGATCCATGAGCAGTTCTTC
18	NA	TRBD2	TRBV6-1	TRBJ2-2	CASSETWLAGGGTGELFF	TGTGCCAGCAGTGAAACTTGGCTAGCGGGAGGGGGAACCGGGGAGCTGTTTTTT
14	NA	NA	TRBV5-6	TRBJ1-1	CASSKNGRGTEAFF	TGTGCCAGCAGCAAAAACGGACGGGGCACTGAAGCTTTCTTT
14	NA	NA	TRBV30	TRBJ1-3	CAWNRPPSGNTIYF	TGTGCCTGGAACAGGCCCCCCTCTGGAAACACCATATATTTT
15	once	NA	TRBV15	TRBJ1-4	CATSRDAGAMEKLFF	TGTGCCACCAGCAGAGATGCAGGGGCGATGGAAAAACTGTTTTTT
14	once	TRBD2	TRBV30	TRBJ2-3	CAWSLLAGQDTQYF	TGTGCCTGGAGTCTCCTAGCGGGTCAAGATACGCAGTATTTT
16	NA	TRBD2	TRBV5-1	TRBJ2-5	CASGPLGGGYQETQYF	TGCGCCAGCGGGCCACTAGGCGGGGGGTACCAAGAGACCCAGTACTTC
15	few	TRBD1	TRBV5-5	TRBJ2-3	CASSFRDRYTDTQYF	TGTGCCAGCAGCTTCCGGGACAGATACACAGATACGCAGTATTTT
14	few	NA	TRBV11-2	TRBJ1-2	CASSSFRPGHGYTF	TGTGCCAGCAGCTCCTTCCGGCCAGGGCATGGCTACACCTTC
13	NA	NA	TRBV9	TRBJ1-2	CASSVGGDYGYTF	TGTGCCAGCAGCGTGGGGGGTGACTATGGCTACACCTTC
13	NA	NA	TRBV13	TRBJ2-7	CASSFVLTGEQYF	TGTGCCAGCAGCTTTGTCCTTACCGGCGAGCAGTACTTC
17	NA	TRBD2	TRBV5-1	TRBJ2-1	CASSFSELAGGPYEQFF	TGCGCCAGCAGCTTTAGTGAACTAGCGGGAGGGCCCTATGAGCAGTTCTTC
14	NA	TRBD1	TRBV27	TRBJ1-1	CASSPGQGGTEAFF	TGTGCCAGCAGTCCGGGACAGGGCGGCACTGAAGCTTTCTTT
14	few	NA	TRBV2	TRBJ2-7	CASSETDNDYEQYF	TGTGCCAGCAGTGAGACAGATAACGACTACGAGCAGTACTTC
16	NA	NA	TRBV7-9	TRBJ2-5	CASSWSPPTVTETQYF	TGTGCCAGCAGCTGGTCTCCCCCGACAGTGACAGAGACCCAGTACTTC
17	once	NA	TRBV4-1	TRBJ1-5	CASSQAAVGQPNQPQHF	TGCGCCAGCAGCCAAGCCGCGGTGGGGCAGCCAAATCAGCCCCAGCATTTT
12	NA	NA	TRBV30	TRBJ2-7	CAADSLMYEQYF	TGTGCCGCGGACAGCTTGATGTACGAGCAGTACTTC
17	NA	TRBD2	TRBV5-4	TRBJ2-1	CASSPTSGSGVGNEQFF	TGTGCCAGCAGCCCGACTAGCGGGAGCGGGGTGGGCAATGAGCAGTTCTTC
12	few	NA	TRBV10-3	TRBJ1-5	CASRGDDQPQHF	TGTGCCAGCAGGGGAGACGATCAGCCCCAGCATTTT
13	NA	TRBD2	TRBV7-7	TRBJ2-1	CASSYGGGDEQFF	TGTGCCAGCAGCTATGGGGGGGGAGACGAGCAGTTCTTC
17	NA	TRBD2	TRBV10-1	TRBJ2-3	CASSDTSGRRVTDTQYF	TGCGCCAGCAGTGATACTAGCGGGCGGAGGGTCACAGATACGCAGTATTTT
14	once	TRBD1	TRBV28	TRBJ2-2	CALDDRGGTGELFF	TGTGCCTTGGATGACAGGGGCGGCACCGGGGAGCTGTTTTTT
14	NA	TRBD2	TRBV6-1	TRBJ2-3	CASSGTSGPDTQYF	TGTGCCAGCAGTGGGACTAGTGGCCCAGATACGCAGTATTTT
15	NA	TRBD2	TRBV15	TRBJ2-1	CATSSLAGAEGEQFF	TGTGCCACCAGCAGTCTAGCGGGAGCGGAAGGTGAGCAGTTCTTC
17	NA	NA	TRBV25-1	TRBJ1-1	CASSGPPRSRHNTEAFF	TGTGCCAGCAGTGGCCCCCCCCGGTCGCGCCATAACACTGAAGCTTTCTTT
13	NA	NA	TRBV27	TRBJ2-7	CASSLGQKYEQYF	TGTGCCAGCAGTTTAGGCCAGAAGTACGAGCAGTACTTC
15	NA	NA	TRBV14	TRBJ2-5	CASSQDLDSVETQYF	TGTGCCAGCAGCCAAGATCTCGACAGCGTAGAGACCCAGTACTTC